The 31 T cell receptor beta chains listed next were all sequenced from one sample in a study of T cell responses to AZD1222 COVID-19 vaccine. Profiled with immunoSEQ multiplex PCR; TCRdb holds only in-frame clones, not every one. The sample includes nearly 110,000 clones, about nine tenths of them seen just once. This specimen was peripheral blood, taken 28 days after the second AZD1222 dose. The receptors were gathered from an adult who received the AZD1222 COVID-19 vaccine.

The V call is TRBV6-5, the J call TRBJ1-2, with D hard to call. There are 14 residues in the CDR3. Germline CDR1 is MNHEY and CDR2 is SVGAGI. Trimming pared 2 bases from V and 7 bases from J, leaving 14 bases between. CDR3 sequence reads: CASSYDPRSGGYTF. The CDR3 nucleotides read TGTGCCAGCAGTTACGACCCCCGTTCCGGTGGCTACACCTTC.

V is TRBV30 and J is TRBJ1-1; D unclear. The germline V gene encodes CDR1 GTSNPN and CDR2 SVGIG (reference sequence). The ends were cut back, 1 base at V and 6 bases at J, with 3 bases in the middle. This CDR3 comprises 10 residues. Here the CDR3 DNA reads TGTGCCTGGAGTGAATCTGAAGCTTTCTTT. Translating it yields CAWSESEAFF. Full variable domain (remainder filled in from reference TRBV30 and TRBJ1-1): SQTIHQWPATLVQPVGSPLSLECTVEGTSNPNLYWYRQAAGRGLQLLFYSVGIGQISSEVPQNLSASRPQDRQFILSSKKLLLSDSGFYLCAWSESEAFFGQGTRLTVV.

DNA for the CDR3: TGTGCCAGCAGCAACCAAGGGGGGAATTCACCCCTCCACTTT. Its protein product is CASSNQGGNSPLHF. This chain uses TRBV3-1 (or the pseudogene TRBV3-2) with TRBJ1-6; D may be TRBD1 (6 bases). The CDR3 length is 14 residues. Deletions cut 5 bases from V and 7 bases from J, with 12 bases between. Germline values: CDR1 LGHDT, CDR2 YNNKEL (reference sequence).

This rearrangement joins TRBV7-9 to TRBJ1-5; D may be TRBD1 (5 bases). Germline-derived CDR1 and CDR2 are SEHNR and FQNEAQ (reference sequence). The CDR3 contains 15 residues. The ends were cut back, 5 bases at V and 5 bases at J, with 16 bases in the middle. Here the CDR3 DNA reads TGTGCCAGCAGCCCGATAGGGGACGTAGATCAGCCCCAGCATTTT. Its translation is CASSPIGDVDQPQHF.

The chain carries TRBV6-1 and TRBJ1-4; D possibly corresponds to TRBD1 (6 bases). The CDR3 contains 15 residues. Germline CDR1 MNHNS, CDR2 SASEGT. V dropped 1 base and J dropped 7 bases, with 13 bases sitting between them. The CDR3 DNA reads TGTGCCAGCAGTGAAGAAGGGGAGGGGGGTGAAAAACTGTTTTTT. Its protein is CASSEEGEGGEKLFF.

The chain combines TRBV7-9 with TRBJ2-1; no clear D. The germline V gene has CDR1 SEHNR and CDR2 FQNEAQ (reference sequence). Trimming cost V 4 bases and J 7 bases, with 8 bases left between them. The CDR3 sequence is 12 residues long. The CDR3, as DNA: TGTGCCAGCAGCTCAGTTGGGAATGAGCAGTTCTTC. Its protein product is CASSSVGNEQFF.

V gene TRBV18 combines with J gene TRBJ1-2; 7 bases agree with TRBD1. This CDR3 has 15 amino acids. The J segment lost 4 bases and the V segment lost 5 bases, leaving 10 bases of the junction unmatched. The germline V gene has CDR1 KGHSH and CDR2 LQKENI. CDR3 sequence: CASSTRDSSIYGYTF. For the CDR3, the DNA is TGTGCCAGCTCAACCCGGGACAGTTCTATCTATGGCTACACCTTC.

The chain has TRBV15 and TRBJ2-1, with 9 nucleotides matching TRBD2. This CDR3 is built from 17 residues. Germline lookup yields CDR1 LNHNV and CDR2 YYDKDF (reference sequence). J was trimmed by 4 bases and V by 3 bases; bases with no gene match: 10. The CDR3 loop reads CATSSGVAGAQYNEQFF. The CDR3 region has the DNA TGTGCCACCAGCAGTGGGGTAGCGGGAGCCCAATACAATGAGCAGTTCTTC.

The rearrangement links TRBV30 to TRBJ2-7, with D uncertain. The length of the CDR3 is 12 residues. With 1 base removed from V and 2 bases from J, the gap between germline ends came to 6 bases. Germline V gene sequence: CDR1 GTSNPN, CDR2 SVGIG (reference sequence). The CDR3 DNA follows: TGTGCCTGGAGTGGACGGACCTACGAGCAGTACTTC. Encoded protein: CAWSGRTYEQYF.

The chain links TRBV5-1 to TRBJ2-7; TRBD2 is a possible D gene (5 bases). The germline V gene has CDR1 SGHRS and CDR2 YFSETQ. V was shortened by 0 bases and J by 0 bases, with 19 bases between the two germline ends. The CDR3 totals 18 residues. CDR3 coding DNA: TGCGCCAGCAGCTTGGCCGGAGGTCGATCCCTTAGCTCCTACGAGCAGTACTTC. Encoded protein: CASSLAGGRSLSSYEQYF.

The chain uses TRBV6-5 and TRBJ1-5; D is uncertain. The CDR3 loop spans 14 amino acids. CDR1 and CDR2 (germline): MNHEY, SVGAGI. Deletions cut 0 bases from V and 5 bases from J, with 8 bases between. CDR3 DNA sequence: TGTGCCAGCAGTTACTCAAACGCGGATCAGCCCCAGCATTTT. Protein product: CASSYSNADQPQHF.

V is TRBV29-1 and J is TRBJ1-4, with D maybe TRBD1 (5 bases). Germline CDR1 SQVTM, CDR2 ANQGSEA. V lost 5 bases and J 8 bases, leaving 18 bases between the germline ends. This CDR3 region has 14 residues. CDR3 bases: TGCAGCGTTATGGACACCGCCCGCAACGAAAAACTGTTTTTT. The encoded protein is CSVMDTARNEKLFF.

CDR3 in DNA: TGTGCCACCAGCTTGTTTGACGAGCAGTACTTC. This codes for CATSLFDEQYF. The rearrangement uses TRBV24-1 and TRBJ2-7; no firm D call. Germline CDR1 and CDR2: KGHDR and SFDVKD. The V end lost 7 bases, the J end lost 5 bases, and 8 bases lay between the germline ends. The CDR3 loop spans 11 amino acids.

This clone was counted once. The chain recombines TRBV5-4 with TRBJ2-7, with 9 nucleotides matching TRBD1. The V gene end was trimmed by 4 bases and the J gene end by 3 bases; junction bases not matched to a gene: 5. The CDR3 has 14 amino acids. Germline CDR1 reads SGHNT; CDR2 reads YYREEE (reference sequence). The CDR3: CASSQQGAHYEQYF. In DNA form, the CDR3 reads TGTGCCAGCAGCCAACAGGGGGCCCACTACGAGCAGTACTTC.

Only one count was recorded for this clone. CDR3 nucleotides: TGCGCCAGCAGCCAAGATTGGGGGACACCGTCCTACGAGCAGTACTTC. As protein: CASSQDWGTPSYEQYF. J is TRBJ2-7 and V is TRBV4-1; a weak D match, TRBD1 (6 bases). The CDR3 covers 16 residues. CDR1 and CDR2 (germline): MGHRA, YSYEKL. Trimming removed 0 bases from V and 1 base from J, with 13 bases in between.

The chain has TRBV30 and TRBJ1-1, with a possible D match to TRBD1 (5 bases). This CDR3 has 15 residues. V lost 2 bases and J lost 5, with 18 bases in between. Looked up from germline, CDR1 is GTSNPN and CDR2 is SVGIG (reference sequence). The CDR3 DNA reads as TGTGCCTGGAGTTCCGATCCCAGGGAGTCGACTGAAGCTTTCTTT. This gives the protein CAWSSDPRESTEAFF.

V is TRBV15 and J is TRBJ1-4; TRBD1 agrees at 9 bases. Germline values: CDR1 LNHNV, CDR2 YYDKDF (reference sequence). The V segment lost 8 bases and the J segment 8 bases; nucleotides outside the gene matches: 9. The CDR3 spans 14 residues. The CDR3 here is CATGRDRVSEKLFF. The CDR3 DNA reads as TGTGCCACCGGTAGGGACAGGGTCTCGGAAAAACTGTTTTTT.

This chain's CDR3 is CATSRDRAGYTF. CDR3 sequence (DNA): TGTGCCACCAGCAGAGATAGGGCGGGCTACACCTTC. The chain combines TRBV15 with TRBJ1-2; D ambiguous. Trimming left V 0 bases short and J 8 bases short, with 7 bases between. CDR3 length equals 12 residues. CDR1 LNHNV and CDR2 YYDKDF come from the germline V gene (reference sequence).

The chain links TRBV15 to TRBJ1-5; perhaps TRBD1 as D (6 bases). CDR3 length: 17 amino acids. V gave up 1 base and J gave up 2 bases, with 15 bases separating them. CDR1 is LNHNV, CDR2 YYDKDF, per germline (reference sequence). This CDR3 reads CATSRVPGALGNQPQHF. The CDR3 bases are TGTGCCACCAGCAGAGTTCCAGGGGCTTTGGGCAATCAGCCCCAGCATTTT.

The rearrangement joins TRBV28 to TRBJ1-2, with unresolved D. Germline V gene data show CDR1 as MDHEN and CDR2 as SYDVKM. This CDR3 is built from 14 residues. V lost 5 bases and J 2 bases, leaving 12 bases between the germline ends. The CDR3, as DNA: TGTGCCAGCAGTCGGCAGACGGGCAACTATGGCTACACCTTC. Protein: CASSRQTGNYGYTF.

The V call is TRBV24-1, the J call TRBJ2-3; D remains unclear. The CDR3 consists of 14 residues. Trimming took off 3 bases at V and 3 bases at J, with 9 bases between the two ends. Germline assignment: CDR1 KGHDR and CDR2 SFDVKD. The chain's CDR3 is CATSDTRTTDTQYF. The DNA for the CDR3 is TGTGCCACCAGTGATACCCGGACGACAGATACGCAGTATTTT.

This rearrangement joins TRBV5-5 to TRBJ1-4; TRBD1 aligns across 7 bases. Germline CDR1 and CDR2: SGHKS and YYEKEE (reference sequence). The junction had 4 bases not matched to a gene; V was cut back by 1 base and J by 4 bases. This CDR3 has 15 amino acids. CDR3 in amino acids: CASSLRRQGNEKLFF. The DNA of the CDR3 is TGTGCCAGCAGCTTGAGGCGACAGGGTAATGAAAAACTGTTTTTT.

The rearrangement joins TRBV6-5 to TRBJ1-3; no reliable D call. CDR3 length equals 15 residues. CDR1 and CDR2 from the germline V gene are MNHEY and SVGAGI. The V and J ends lost 3 bases and 0 bases respectively, with 9 bases between them. The CDR3 loop is CASSYRGASGNTIYF. DNA for the CDR3: TGTGCCAGCAGTTATCGGGGAGCCTCTGGAAACACCATATATTTT.

This chain connects TRBV19 to TRBJ1-5; 9 nucleotides agree with TRBD1. The germline CDR1 and CDR2 sequences are LNHDA and SQIVND (reference sequence). CDR3 length: 17 amino acids. V gave up 1 base and J gave up 6 bases; unmatched junction bases: 10. The CDR3 spells CASSIVVGGQGSQPQHF. The DNA of the CDR3 is TGTGCCAGTAGTATAGTTGTTGGGGGACAGGGAAGTCAGCCCCAGCATTTT.

The chain uses TRBV15 and TRBJ2-3; no clear D gene. Germline-derived CDR1 and CDR2 are LNHNV and YYDKDF (reference sequence). The ends were cut back, 0 bases at V and 4 bases at J, with 8 bases in the middle. The CDR3 length is 14 residues. CDR3 protein: CATSRDPGPDTQYF. DNA of the CDR3: TGTGCCACCAGCAGAGATCCGGGCCCAGATACGCAGTATTTT. The whole variable domain, filled in from reference TRBV15 and TRBJ2-3, reads DAMVIQNPRYQVTQFGKPVTLSCSQTLNHNVMYWYQQKSSQAPKLLFHYYDKDFNNEADTPDNFQSRRPNTSFCFLDIRSPGLGDTAMYLCATSRDPGPDTQYFGPGTRLTVL.

This chain uses TRBV11-1 with TRBJ2-2; TRBD1 agrees at 8 bases. The junction had 4 bases not matched to a gene; V was cut back by 6 bases and J by 4 bases. The CDR3 consists of 14 residues. Germline V gene data show CDR1 as SGHAT and CDR2 as FQDESV (reference sequence). CDR3 protein: CASRRQGSTGELFF. In DNA form, the CDR3 reads TGTGCCAGCAGGCGACAGGGGAGCACCGGGGAGCTGTTTTTT.

The chain combines TRBV5-6 with TRBJ1-1; no clear D. V lost 3 bases, J lost 2 bases, and 8 bases lay in between. This CDR3 contains 13 residues. Per germline, CDR1 SGHDT and CDR2 YYEEEE. CDR3 protein: CASSWWENTEAFF. CDR3 DNA: TGTGCCAGCAGCTGGTGGGAAAACACTGAAGCTTTCTTT.

The chain employs TRBV19 and TRBJ2-7; 9 bases agree with TRBD2. The CDR3 contains 15 residues. The trim removed 3 bases at V and 3 bases at J, leaving 6 bases unmatched. Germline values: CDR1 LNHDA, CDR2 SQIVND (reference sequence). CDR3 sequence reads: CASSITLAGIYEQYF. The CDR3 DNA is TGTGCCAGTAGTATTACCCTAGCGGGGATCTACGAGCAGTACTTC.

This clone was seen a single time. This chain joins TRBV7-2 and TRBJ1-2, with D perhaps matching TRBD1 (6 bases). V shed 5 bases and J shed 5 bases, with 15 bases lying between them. The germline V gene encodes CDR1 SGHTA and CDR2 FQGNSA. This CDR3 has 14 residues. This chain's CDR3 is CASSVEQGPYGYTF. For the CDR3, the DNA is TGTGCCAGCAGCGTCGAACAGGGACCGTATGGCTACACCTTC.

This clone appeared a few times. The V and J genes are TRBV5-1 and TRBJ1-1; D unclear. The ends were cut back, 6 bases at V and 8 bases at J, with 17 bases in the middle. This CDR3 comprises 13 residues. Germline assignment: CDR1 SGHRS and CDR2 YFSETQ. The chain's CDR3 is CASTNNPQLEAFF. The CDR3 DNA reads TGCGCCAGCACAAACAACCCCCAGCTGGAAGCTTTCTTT.

CDR3 coding DNA: TGTGCCAGTAGTATCTGGGGGCCTAACACTGAAGCTTTCTTT. Translated: CASSIWGPNTEAFF. The genes are TRBV19 and TRBJ1-1, with a weak D call TRBD1 (6 bases). CDR1 LNHDA and CDR2 SQIVND come from the germline V gene (reference sequence). The CDR3 is made up of 14 amino acids. Deletions cut 3 bases from V and 2 bases from J, with 10 bases between.